This T cell receptor beta chain emerged from a study of cytomegalovirus exposure and HLA in healthy donors. The PCR contained 60 Vbeta and 13 Jbeta primers. Assay: immunoSEQ multiplex PCR; the TCRdb copy retains only in-frame clones and omits some. The repertoire holds more than 90,000 clones, with roughly 80% as singletons. Germline CDR1 SGHRS, CDR2 YFSETQ. Trimming stripped 6 bases from V and 3 bases from J, with 15 bases between. The CDR3 covers 14 residues. The sequenced material came from PBMCs. This clonotype was sampled from a man aged 45 to 65 in good health and CMV-seropositive. This chain uses TRBV5-1 with TRBJ1-1, with D possibly TRBD1 on 5 matching bases. This CDR3 reads CASTETFRDTEAFF. The CDR3 DNA is TGCGCCAGCACCGAGACATTCAGGGACACTGAAGCTTTCTTT.